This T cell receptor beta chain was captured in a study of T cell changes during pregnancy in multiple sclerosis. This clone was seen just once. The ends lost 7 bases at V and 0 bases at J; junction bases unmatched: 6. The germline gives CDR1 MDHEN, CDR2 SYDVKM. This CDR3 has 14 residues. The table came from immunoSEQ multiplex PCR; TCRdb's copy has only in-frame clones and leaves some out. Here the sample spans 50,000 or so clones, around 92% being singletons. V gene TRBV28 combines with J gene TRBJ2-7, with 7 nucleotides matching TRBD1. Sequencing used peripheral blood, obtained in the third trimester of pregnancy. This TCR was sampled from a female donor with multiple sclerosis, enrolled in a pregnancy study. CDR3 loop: CASTSGDSSYEQYF. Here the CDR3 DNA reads TGTGCCAGCACCTCCGGGGACAGCTCCTACGAGCAGTACTTC.